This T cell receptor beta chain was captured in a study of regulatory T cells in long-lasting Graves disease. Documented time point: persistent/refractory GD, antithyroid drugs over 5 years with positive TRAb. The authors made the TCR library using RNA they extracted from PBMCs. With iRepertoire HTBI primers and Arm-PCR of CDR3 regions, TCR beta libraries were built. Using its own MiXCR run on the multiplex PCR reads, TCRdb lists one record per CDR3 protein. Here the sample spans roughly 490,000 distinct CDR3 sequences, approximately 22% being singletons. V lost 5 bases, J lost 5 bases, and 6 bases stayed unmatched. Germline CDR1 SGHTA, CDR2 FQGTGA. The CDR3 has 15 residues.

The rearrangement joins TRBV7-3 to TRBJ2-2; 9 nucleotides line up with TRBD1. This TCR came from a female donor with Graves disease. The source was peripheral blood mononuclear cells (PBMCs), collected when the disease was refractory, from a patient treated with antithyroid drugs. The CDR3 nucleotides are TGTGCCAGCAGCCAAGGGGACAGGGATACCGGGGAGCTGTTTTTT. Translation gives CASSQGDRDTGELFF.